This is a list of T cell receptor beta chains from one sample in a study of blood T cell repertoires in COVID-19. The protocol was immunoSEQ multiplex PCR, while the TCRdb copy is restricted to in-frame clones and leaves out a portion. Of under 400,000 clones listed, 70% to 90% were seen once; the top ten hold around 1.6%. Sequenced: peripheral blood. The origin of the receptors is a woman under 40 with COVID-19, enrolled during active disease. The CDR3 runs from the conserved cysteine through the conserved F or W. The D gene is left open where the match is weak. The size of a clone is reported for some rows only, either as once, few or many, or as a class for expanded clones.

NA,TRBV12-5,TRBJ1-5,NA,CASGSDSHQPQHF
TRBD1,TRBV19,TRBJ1-1,few,CATGQGGTEAFF
NA,TRBV4-1,TRBJ1-5,NA,CASSSKPGAYSNQPQHF
NA,TRBV19,TRBJ1-1,NA,CASSWSSGTEAFF
TRBD2,TRBV6-1,TRBJ2-5,NA,CASSEASPGLAEETQYF
TRBD1,TRBV12-3/TRBV12-4,TRBJ1-2,NA,CASSFGQGEITF
TRBD2,TRBV7-9,TRBJ2-3,NA,CASSPGTSGTDTQYF
NA,TRBV6-2/TRBV6-3,TRBJ1-4,NA,CASSQDNSNEKLFF
NA,TRBV19,TRBJ1-6,few,CASSVGGSPLHF
TRBD2,TRBV7-6,TRBJ2-1,NA,CASSFLAGAYNEQFF
NA,TRBV27,TRBJ1-5,NA,CASSLAGGSQPQHF
NA,TRBV6-2/TRBV6-3,TRBJ1-3,NA,CASSYNRRSGNTIYF
NA,TRBV28,TRBJ1-6,NA,CASSLRGNSPLHF
TRBD1,TRBV25-1,TRBJ2-5,NA,CASSELGQGDSETQYF
NA,TRBV7-2,TRBJ1-4,NA,CASSLAGNRDEKLFF
TRBD2,TRBV19,TRBJ2-1,NA,CASTPGGRGVYNEQFF
NA,TRBV4-1,TRBJ2-1,once,CASRKGERDNEQFF
TRBD1,TRBV28,TRBJ1-2,few,CASRSRVGQGGYGYTF
NA,TRBV6-5,TRBJ1-1,NA,CASIRTAGANTEAFF
NA,TRBV11-1,TRBJ2-3,NA,CASSRQQQGDTQYF
TRBD1,TRBV6-8,TRBJ1-6,NA,CASSYRGLSYNSPLHF
TRBD1,TRBV24-1,TRBJ2-1,few,CATSDKPGTGGKDEQFF
NA,TRBV30,TRBJ1-2,NA,CAWIPWGARYTF
TRBD1,TRBV19,TRBJ1-5,once,CASSTLWTGTNQPQHF
TRBD1,TRBV7-3,TRBJ2-5,NA,CASSQRGRLETQYF
NA,TRBV7-9,TRBJ1-5,once,CASSPPGQPQHF
NA,TRBV2,TRBJ2-5,once,CATTTDLWETQYF
NA,TRBV20-1,TRBJ2-7,NA,CSASRSASDSYEQYF
TRBD2,TRBV7-6,TRBJ2-5,NA,CASSLAVGGASETQYF
NA,TRBV5-1,TRBJ1-2,NA,CASSLGSTGVYGYTF
TRBD2,TRBV28,TRBJ2-3,NA,CASSSRLAGGLDTQYF
TRBD2,TRBV6-1,TRBJ2-5,NA,CASSGRTGTIEGTQYF
TRBD1,TRBV3-1/TRBV3-2,TRBJ1-2,NA,CASSQAYRGEYGYTF
NA,TRBV6-2/TRBV6-3,TRBJ1-5,once,CASSYYGGGNQPQHF
NA,TRBV6-1,TRBJ1-3,once,CASSEGRRGSGNTIYF
NA,TRBV4-1,TRBJ2-5,NA,CASSLRPLEETQYF
TRBD2,TRBV4-2,TRBJ2-3,NA,CASSQPRGAGGQIDTQYF
NA,TRBV5-1,TRBJ2-7,once,CASSLGWGRLYEQYF
TRBD2,TRBV19,TRBJ2-3,once,CATLPGLAGIGDTQYF
TRBD1,TRBV2,TRBJ2-2,once,CASSRGQPNTGELFF
TRBD1,TRBV6-5,TRBJ1-2,NA,CASSDRGDGYTF
NA,TRBV5-6,TRBJ2-3,NA,CASSSNQGFTDTQYF
TRBD1,TRBV19,TRBJ1-6,few,CASGDRGSPLHF
NA,TRBV28,TRBJ1-1,NA,CATLLRGNTEAFF
TRBD2,TRBV11-2,TRBJ2-3,NA,CASSLGAGAVTDTQYF
NA,TRBV4-1,TRBJ1-2,NA,CASSPGGRTGGYTF
TRBD1,TRBV19,TRBJ1-2,NA,CASSRGTGLIANYGYTF
TRBD2,TRBV5-1,TRBJ2-1,NA,CASSSRGRGPSDEQFF
NA,TRBV11-1,TRBJ1-1,NA,CASSLEPSGDAFF
NA,TRBV18,TRBJ1-5,NA,CASSPLGPGGGNQPQHF
TRBD2,TRBV9,TRBJ2-3,NA,CASSATSGYVDTQYF
TRBD1,TRBV27,TRBJ1-2,NA,CATKSGTGVVHGYTF